A single TCR beta chain is shown here with its context. The target antigen is unknown. The CDR3 extends over 11 amino acids. V was clipped by 4 bases and J by 9 bases, with 7 bases between them. Each TCR beta cDNA library carried unique molecular identifiers. Using its own MiXCR run on the PCR reads, TCRdb lists one record per CDR3 protein. The sample shows about 460,000 distinct CDR3 sequences, under 55% of them seen only once. This record belongs to a study of post-analysis software for immune sequencing data. Looking at the study overall: Several disease courses (relapsing-remitting, secondary progressive and progressive-relapsing) of multiple sclerosis were included.

Study-level results: TRBV segments more frequent in patients than in controls numbered roughly 5 and included TRBV5-6, TRBV5-1 and TRBV20-1. Patients with multiple sclerosis recorded significantly lower normalized Chao1 diversity than controls, the study found.

This sequence originates from a girl aged 10 to 17 with multiple sclerosis. The chain joins TRBV12-3 or TRBV12-4 to TRBJ2-1, with D hard to call. Sequenced sample: blood. CDR3 amino acids: CASSSFPEQFF. The CDR3 DNA is TGTGCCAGCAGTTCTTTCCCTGAGCAGTTCTTC.